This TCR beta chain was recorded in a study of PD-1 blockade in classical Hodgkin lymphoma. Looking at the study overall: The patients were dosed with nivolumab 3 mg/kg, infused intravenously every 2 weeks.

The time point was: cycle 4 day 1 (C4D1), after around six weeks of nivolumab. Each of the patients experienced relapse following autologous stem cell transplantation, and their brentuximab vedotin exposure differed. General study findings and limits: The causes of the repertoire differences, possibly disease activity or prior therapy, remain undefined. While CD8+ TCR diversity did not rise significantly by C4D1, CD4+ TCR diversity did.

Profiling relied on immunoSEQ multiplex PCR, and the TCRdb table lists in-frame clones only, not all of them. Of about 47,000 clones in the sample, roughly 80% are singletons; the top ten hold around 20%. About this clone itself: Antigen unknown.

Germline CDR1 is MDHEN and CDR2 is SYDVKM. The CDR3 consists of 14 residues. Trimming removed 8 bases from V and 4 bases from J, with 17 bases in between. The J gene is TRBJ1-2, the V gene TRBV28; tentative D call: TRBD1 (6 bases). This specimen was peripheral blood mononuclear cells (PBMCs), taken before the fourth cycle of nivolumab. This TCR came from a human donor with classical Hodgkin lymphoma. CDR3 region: CASRGSGAAYGYTF. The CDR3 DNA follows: TGTGCCAGCCGAGGATCGGGGGCCGCCTATGGCTACACCTTC.